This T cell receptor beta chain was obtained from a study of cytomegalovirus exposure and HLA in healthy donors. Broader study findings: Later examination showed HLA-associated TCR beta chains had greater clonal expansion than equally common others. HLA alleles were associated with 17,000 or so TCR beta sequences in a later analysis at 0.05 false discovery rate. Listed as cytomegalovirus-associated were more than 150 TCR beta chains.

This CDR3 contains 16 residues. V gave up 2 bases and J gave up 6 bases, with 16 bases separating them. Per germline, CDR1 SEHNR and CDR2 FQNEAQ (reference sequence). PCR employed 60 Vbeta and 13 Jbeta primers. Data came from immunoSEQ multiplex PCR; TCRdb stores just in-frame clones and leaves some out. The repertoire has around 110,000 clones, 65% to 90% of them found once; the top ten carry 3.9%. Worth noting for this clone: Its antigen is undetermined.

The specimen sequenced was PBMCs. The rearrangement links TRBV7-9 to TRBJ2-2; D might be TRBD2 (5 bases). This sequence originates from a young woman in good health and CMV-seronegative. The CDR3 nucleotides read TGTGCCAGCAGCTTAAGGGCAAGCGGTCCTCCCGGGGAGCTGTTTTTT. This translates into CASSLRASGPPGELFF.